The 7 T cell receptor beta chains presented below share a single source sample, sequenced in a study of Ad26.COV2.S vaccination and SARS-CoV-2 variants (dated by TCRdb to the early 2020s). Taken with the paper, the label for treatment or condition translates to: over 15 received Ad26.COV2.S at low or high dose, single or two shots; a few received placebo; per-sample allocation not given. Repertoires of vaccine and placebo recipients were sequenced from samples collected on day 63 after the first injection. Libraries were built with the immunoSEQ multiplex PCR assay. TCRdb mirrors the immuneACCESS table, restricted to in-frame sequences. Some clones are absent from its copies; in checked studies, under half trace to an unresolved V gene, and the reason for the others is unknown. The sample records roughly 500,000 clones, about 88% of which are singletons. In total, the top ten clones hold around 2.5% of the sample.

The material sequenced was peripheral blood, taken in a trial of Ad26.COV2.S vaccine versus placebo. These receptors were collected from a person between 18 and 65 years old who received the Ad26.COV2.S COVID-19 vaccine or a placebo.

V gene TRBV4-3 combines with J gene TRBJ1-2; a weak D match, TRBD1 (5 bases). This CDR3 has 16 residues. The V end lost 0 bases, the J end lost 3 bases, and 14 bases lay between the germline ends. CDR1 and CDR2 from the germline V gene are LGHNA and YSLEER. The CDR3 DNA follows: TGCGCCAGCAGCCAAGATTCGGGGGACGGGTACTATGGCTACACCTTC. As protein: CASSQDSGDGYYGYTF.

This chain connects TRBV7-2 to TRBJ2-3; tentatively, D is TRBD1 or TRBD2 (6 bases each). CDR1 and CDR2 from the germline V gene are SGHTA and FQGNSA. V shed 2 bases and J shed 4 bases, with 16 bases lying between them. This CDR3 region has 16 residues. This chain's CDR3 is CASSLTGGHYADTQYF. DNA for the CDR3: TGTGCCAGCAGCTTAACCGGGGGCCACTACGCAGATACGCAGTATTTT.

This clone turned up a few times. The rearrangement joins TRBV5-1 to TRBJ2-2, with a tentative D call TRBD1 (6 bases). The CDR3 is 14 amino acids. Trimming pared 4 bases from V and 2 bases from J, leaving 9 bases between. CDR1 and CDR2 from the germline V gene are SGHRS and YFSETQ. CDR3 nucleotides: TGCGCCAGCAGCGGGACACTTAACACCGGGGAGCTGTTTTTT. This encodes CASSGTLNTGELFF.

The V and J genes are TRBV2 and TRBJ1-1, with D possibly being TRBD1 (5 bases). The CDR3 extends over 15 amino acids. The germline CDR1 and CDR2 sequences are SNHLY and FYNNEI. V was trimmed by 7 bases and J by 3 bases, leaving 18 bases between them. The CDR3 DNA is TGTGCCAGCACCGCGGAGGGGCCTACCTACACTGAAGCTTTCTTT. This translates into CASTAEGPTYTEAFF.

This clone was detected only a few times. V is TRBV5-4 and J is TRBJ1-1; D unclear. V was cut by 1 base and J by 1 base, with 8 bases left in between. Looked up from germline, CDR1 is SGHNT and CDR2 is YYREEE (reference sequence). The CDR3 runs to 14 residues. CDR3 sequence reads: CASSLKDTNTEAFF. The CDR3 DNA reads as TGTGCCAGCAGCTTGAAGGATACGAACACTGAAGCTTTCTTT.

V usage is TRBV28 and J usage is TRBJ1-3; D may be TRBD1 (5 bases). CDR3 length: 18 amino acids. V was clipped by 3 bases and J by 0 bases, with 18 bases between them. Per the germline V gene, CDR1 is MDHEN and CDR2 is SYDVKM. CDR3 amino acids: CASSFQSGRDTSGNTIYF. CDR3 coding DNA: TGTGCCAGCAGTTTTCAATCGGGGCGTGACACCTCTGGAAACACCATATATTTT.

The V and J genes are TRBV7-8 and TRBJ1-3; D might be TRBD1 (6 bases). Trimming left V 2 bases short and J 0 bases short, with 14 bases between. This CDR3 has 17 amino acids. Germline values: CDR1 SGHVS, CDR2 FQNEAQ. CDR3 loop: CASSLRGGINSGNTIYF. The CDR3 nucleotides read TGTGCCAGCAGCTTAAGGGGGGGGATAAACTCTGGAAACACCATATATTTT.